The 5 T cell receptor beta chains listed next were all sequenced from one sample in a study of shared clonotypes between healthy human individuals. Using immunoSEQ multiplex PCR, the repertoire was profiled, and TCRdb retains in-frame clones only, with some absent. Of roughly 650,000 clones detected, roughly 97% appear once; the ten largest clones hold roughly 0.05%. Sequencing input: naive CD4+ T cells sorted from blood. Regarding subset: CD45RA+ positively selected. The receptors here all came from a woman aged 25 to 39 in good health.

The CDR3 sequence is CASSQDLAGYQAKNIQYF. The CDR3 nucleotides are TGCGCCAGCAGCCAAGATCTTGCGGGCTATCAAGCCAAAAACATTCAGTACTTC. The chain is built from TRBV4-1 and TRBJ2-4; possibly TRBD2 for D (5 bases). From germline, CDR1 is MGHRA and CDR2 YSYEKL. With 0 bases removed from V and 0 bases from J, the gap between germline ends came to 15 bases. The CDR3 is 18 amino acids.

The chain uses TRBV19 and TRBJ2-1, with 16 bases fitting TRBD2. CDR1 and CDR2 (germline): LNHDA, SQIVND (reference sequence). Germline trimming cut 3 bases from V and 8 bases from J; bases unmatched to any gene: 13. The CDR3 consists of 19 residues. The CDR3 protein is CASSIRGLAGGVSLDEQFF. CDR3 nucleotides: TGTGCCAGTAGTATTAGGGGACTAGCGGGAGGGGTGAGCTTGGATGAGCAGTTCTTC.

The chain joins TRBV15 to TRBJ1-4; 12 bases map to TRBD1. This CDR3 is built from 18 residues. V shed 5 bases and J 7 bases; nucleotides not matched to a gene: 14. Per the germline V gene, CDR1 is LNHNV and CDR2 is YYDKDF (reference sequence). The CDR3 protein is CATSWKPGQGAIGEKLFF. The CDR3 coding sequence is TGTGCCACCAGCTGGAAACCGGGACAGGGGGCTATAGGTGAAAAACTGTTTTTT.

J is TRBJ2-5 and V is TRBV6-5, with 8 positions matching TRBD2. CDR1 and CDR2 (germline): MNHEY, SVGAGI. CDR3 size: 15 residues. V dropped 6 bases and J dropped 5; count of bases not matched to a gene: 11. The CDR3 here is CASRPASGPGETQYF. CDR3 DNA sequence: TGTGCCAGCAGGCCGGCTAGCGGGCCCGGGGAGACCCAGTACTTC.

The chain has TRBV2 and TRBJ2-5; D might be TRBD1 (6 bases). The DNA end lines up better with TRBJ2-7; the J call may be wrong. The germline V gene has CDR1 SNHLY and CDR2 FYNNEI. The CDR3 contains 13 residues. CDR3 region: CASSRDTPYEQYF. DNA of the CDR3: TGTGCCAGCAGCCGGGACACACCCTACGAGCAGTACTTC.